This T cell receptor beta chain derives from a study of T-cell reconstitution after alpha-beta-depleted transplantation in children. Unique molecular identifiers tagged the TCRbeta library. TCRdb analysed the PCR reads with MiXCR anew, one entry per CDR3 protein. This sample has tens of thousands of distinct CDR3 sequences, with 6% to 8.5% found just once. From germline, CDR1 is SGHTS and CDR2 YDEGEE. This CDR3 has 12 amino acids. V lost 9 bases, J lost 6 bases, and 13 bases lay in between. This receptor was taken from a human donor who donated a stem cell graft to a child with acute lymphoblastic leukemia. The chain employs TRBV5-8 and TRBJ2-1; tentative D call: TRBD1 (5 bases). The sequencing here drew on PBMCs from the stem cell graft donor, taken from the stem cell graft. CDR3 residues: CAKAQAFNEQFF. CDR3 in DNA: TGTGCCAAGGCACAGGCGTTCAATGAGCAGTTCTTC.